These 27 T cell receptor beta chains came from one sample sequenced in a study of CD8 T cells in ankylosing spondylitis. Study-level findings and limits: What seemed typical of ankylosing spondylitis blood was a TCR beta motif built from roughly eight highly homologous variants.

Antigens for these TCRs are unknown. TCRdb re-called the 5' RACE reads through MiXCR, storing one row per CDR3 protein. The table shows some 700,000 distinct CDR3 sequences, with around a fifth occurring only once. The sequenced material came from blood, either unsorted or a sorted T cell fraction (not recorded which). These TCRs come from a male donor with ankylosing spondylitis.

This chain joins TRBV30 and TRBJ2-2; D is unclear. The germline V gene encodes CDR1 GTSNPN and CDR2 SVGIG (reference sequence). The CDR3 covers 13 residues. The V gene lost 0 bases and the J gene lost 7 bases, with 9 bases spanning the gap. The CDR3 region has the DNA TGTGCCTGGAGTGTAACGGGTCGCGGGGAGCTGTTTTTT. Translated, it gives CAWSVTGRGELFF.

V is TRBV27 and J is TRBJ2-1; 9 nucleotides match TRBD2. The CDR3 is made up of 16 amino acids. Germline-derived CDR1 and CDR2 are MNHEY and SMNVEV (reference sequence). The junction had 7 bases not matched to a gene; V was cut back by 3 bases and J by 4 bases. This CDR3 reads CASSLSEREVYNEQFF. The CDR3 DNA is TGTGCCAGCAGTTTGTCTGAGCGGGAGGTATACAATGAGCAGTTCTTC.

A few counts support this clonotype. The V and J genes are TRBV9 and TRBJ2-7, with 11 bases lining up with TRBD2. V trimming: 3 bases; J trimming: 3 bases; junction bases outside the gene matches: 2. This CDR3 spans 14 amino acids. CDR1 SGDLS and CDR2 YYNGEE come from the germline V gene. CDR3 amino acids: CASSALAGDYEQYF. CDR3 in DNA: TGTGCCAGCAGCGCACTAGCGGGAGACTACGAGCAGTACTTC.

This clonotype was observed a handful of times. The V call is TRBV4-1, the J call TRBJ2-7; D may match TRBD1 or TRBD2 (6 bases each). Germline-derived CDR1 and CDR2 are MGHRA and YSYEKL. Trimming pared 1 base from V and 7 bases from J, leaving 23 bases between. The CDR3 runs to 17 residues. The CDR3 DNA follows: TGCGCCAGCAGCCAAGTTGGAGGGGGGACATACGAGGGGGAGCAGTACTTC. Translating gives CASSQVGGGTYEGEQYF.

The chain combines TRBV3-1 with TRBJ2-1; D not certain. With 9 bases removed from V and 0 bases from J, the gap between germline ends came to 21 bases. There are 17 residues in the CDR3. Looked up from germline, CDR1 is LGHDT and CDR2 is YNNKEL (reference sequence). The CDR3 DNA reads TGTGCCAGACCAAAAGCCGTTGGGATGAGCTCCTACAATGAGCAGTTCTTC. This codes for CARPKAVGMSSYNEQFF.

This clonotype was counted ten times or more. The chain joins TRBV10-1 to TRBJ1-4, with 7 positions matching TRBD1. Germline V gene sequence: CDR1 WNHNN, CDR2 SYGVQD (reference sequence). The junction had 4 bases not matched to a gene; V was cut back by 4 bases and J by 5 bases. The CDR3 loop spans 14 amino acids. CDR3 DNA sequence: TGCGCCAGCAGTGTGGGACAGAAAAATGAAAAACTGTTTTTT. Translated, it gives CASSVGQKNEKLFF.

For the CDR3, the DNA is TGTGCCACCAGTGATTCTCTTGGGTACAATGAGCAGTTCTTC. It is translated as CATSDSLGYNEQFF. V is TRBV24-1 and J is TRBJ2-1, with no clear D. The ends were cut back, 2 bases at V and 4 bases at J, with 8 bases in the middle. The germline V gene has CDR1 KGHDR and CDR2 SFDVKD. There are 14 residues in the CDR3.

This clonotype occurred a few times. V usage is TRBV7-2 and J usage is TRBJ2-2; D is unresolved. The ends were cut back, 4 bases at V and 4 bases at J, with 10 bases in the middle. The CDR3 sequence is 14 residues long. Germline loops: CDR1 SGHTA, CDR2 FQGNSA. The CDR3, as DNA: TGTGCCAGCAGCTCACTCCGTAGCACCGGGGAGCTGTTTTTT. This gives the protein CASSSLRSTGELFF. The full variable domain, in which reference TRBV7-2 and TRBJ2-2 provide the parts outside the CDR3, is GAGVSQSPSNKVTEKGKDVELRCDPISGHTALYWYRQSLGQGLEFLIYFQGNSAPDKSGLPSDRFSAERTGGSVSTLTIQRTQQEDSAVYLCASSSLRSTGELFFGEGSRLTVL.

The chain has TRBV10-3 and TRBJ2-5; 12 bases agree with TRBD2. Germline loops: CDR1 ENHRY, CDR2 SYGVKD. J lost 3 bases, V lost 5 bases, and 16 bases had no gene match. The CDR3 totals 19 residues. The CDR3 spells CAISLFSGLAGGPEETQYF. In DNA, the CDR3 is TGTGCCATCAGTTTATTCAGCGGGCTAGCGGGAGGGCCGGAAGAGACCCAGTACTTC.

This clonotype came up a few times. V usage is TRBV7-9 and J usage is TRBJ2-1; no firm D call. V gave up 0 bases and J gave up 3 bases, with 12 bases separating them. The CDR3 runs 16 residues. Germline V CDR1 and CDR2: SEHNR, FQNEAQ (reference sequence). The CDR3 coding sequence is TGTGCCAGCAGCTTAGCGATTTTATTCGGCTACAATGAGCAGTTCTTC. It translates to CASSLAILFGYNEQFF.

This clonotype was seen many times. This chain uses TRBV15 with TRBJ2-1; 9 bases line up with TRBD1. CDR1 LNHNV and CDR2 YYDKDF come from the germline V gene (reference sequence). Germline trimming cut 3 bases from V and 4 bases from J; bases unmatched to any gene: 7. CDR3 length equals 16 residues. The CDR3 sequence: CATSSSGTGWYNEQFF. CDR3 sequence (DNA): TGTGCCACCAGCAGCTCCGGGACAGGGTGGTACAATGAGCAGTTCTTC. Using reference TRBV15 and TRBJ2-1 for the parts outside the CDR3, the full variable domain is DAMVIQNPRYQVTQFGKPVTLSCSQTLNHNVMYWYQQKSSQAPKLLFHYYDKDFNNEADTPDNFQSRRPNTSFCFLDIRSPGLGDTAMYLCATSSSGTGWYNEQFFGPGTRLTVL.

V gene TRBV21-1 combines with J gene TRBJ2-2; TRBD1 was called by the table and not checked on the DNA. TRBV21-1 represents a pseudogene. This CDR3 spans 15 amino acids. For the CDR3, the DNA is TGTGCCAGCAGCAAAGGCAGGGAGAACACCGGGGAGCTGTTTTTT. Protein sequence: CASSKGRENTGELFF.

The gene calls are TRBV6-1 and TRBJ2-2, with 10 positions matching TRBD2. J lost 7 bases, V lost 4 bases, and 3 bases had no gene match. Germline V lookup: CDR1 MNHNS, CDR2 SASEGT. The CDR3 has 14 amino acids. In DNA form, the CDR3 reads TGTGCCAGCAGTGGGACTAGCGGATTCGGGGAGCTGTTTTTT. Protein product: CASSGTSGFGELFF.

The CDR3 sequence is CASSSGTGAFDEQFF. In nucleotides, the CDR3 is TGCGCCAGCAGCTCAGGGACAGGGGCTTTTGATGAGCAGTTCTTC. The genes are TRBV5-1 and TRBJ2-1, with 10 bases matching TRBD1. The length of the CDR3 is 15 residues. The V segment lost 3 bases and the J segment 8 bases; nucleotides outside the gene matches: 8. The germline V gene has CDR1 SGHRS and CDR2 YFSETQ.

This clonotype came up a few times. This chain links TRBV4-3 with TRBJ2-3; the match to TRBD2 covers 13 bases. CDR1 is LGHNA and CDR2 is YSLEER in the germline V gene. V lost 0 bases to trimming and J lost 5 bases; unmatched junction nucleotides: 8. This CDR3 is built from 18 residues. The CDR3 is CASSQDPTSGREEDTQYF. The CDR3, as DNA: TGCGCCAGCAGCCAAGATCCAACTAGCGGGAGGGAGGAAGATACGCAGTATTTT.

This rearrangement joins TRBV12-5 to TRBJ1-6; D unclear. Germline CDR1 and CDR2: LGHNT and FRNRAP. This CDR3 spans 14 amino acids. V lost 3 bases to trimming and J lost 7 bases, with 10 bases between them. The CDR3 DNA reads TGTGCTAGTGGTTTCGGGTCAGGAAATTCACCCCTCCACTTT. Protein sequence: CASGFGSGNSPLHF.

This sequence joins TRBV19 and TRBJ2-7; D gene unclear. The CDR3 is made up of 13 amino acids. Germline V lookup: CDR1 LNHDA, CDR2 SQIVND (reference sequence). Trimming pared 4 bases from V and 4 bases from J, leaving 11 bases between. This CDR3 reads CASSTPNRYEQYF. CDR3 bases: TGTGCCAGTAGTACCCCCAACCGGTACGAGCAGTACTTC.

In this sample, this clonotype turned up a few times. This chain joins TRBV5-1 and TRBJ2-3; TRBD2 agrees at 9 bases. J lost 4 bases, V lost 1 base, and 7 bases had no gene match. This CDR3 contains 16 residues. CDR1 is SGHRS and CDR2 is YFSETQ in the germline V gene. The CDR3 nucleotides read TGCGCCAGCAGCTTGTGGCCAGCGGGGGGCCCAGATACGCAGTATTTT. Its protein is CASSLWPAGGPDTQYF.

This clonotype was seen a handful of times. The rearrangement joins TRBV6-1 to TRBJ2-5; 10 bases fit TRBD2. J gave up 4 bases and V 6 bases, and 14 bases lay outside the gene matches. The CDR3 has 17 amino acids. The germline V gene encodes CDR1 MNHNS and CDR2 SASEGT. The CDR3 nucleotides read TGTGCCAGCAGGCCCGGACTAGCGGTTCCTATGAGAGAGACCCAGTACTTC. Its protein product is CASRPGLAVPMRETQYF.

The sample holds a few counts of this clonotype. The chain recombines TRBV6-5 with TRBJ2-3; D ambiguous. The CDR3 contains 16 residues. V was pared by 1 base and J by 0 bases, with 11 bases between. Germline CDR1 is MNHEY and CDR2 is SVGAGI. CDR3 sequence reads: CASSYLEPTSTDTQYF. CDR3 in DNA: TGTGCCAGCAGTTACTTGGAACCCACTAGCACAGATACGCAGTATTTT.

In its sample, this clonotype was seen a few times. The rearrangement links TRBV28 to TRBJ1-1; TRBD1 matches 9 bases. Germline assignment: CDR1 MDHEN and CDR2 SYDVKM. The CDR3 is 15 amino acids. V was clipped by 5 bases and J by 4 bases; unmatched bases: 8. The CDR3 is CASSAGGTGSTEAFF. CDR3 coding DNA: TGTGCCAGCAGTGCGGGCGGGACAGGGAGCACTGAAGCTTTCTTT.

The J gene is TRBJ2-5, the V gene TRBV27, with D possibly being TRBD1 (5 bases). V lost 1 base and J lost 4, with 7 bases in between. CDR3 length equals 13 residues. Germline assignment: CDR1 MNHEY and CDR2 SMNVEV (reference sequence). The DNA for the CDR3 is TGTGCCAGCAGTTTATGGCAGGGAGAGACCCAGTACTTC. It codes for CASSLWQGETQYF.

The V gene is TRBV3-1, the J gene TRBJ1-2, with TRBD1 as a possible D gene (6 bases). The germline V gene has CDR1 LGHDT and CDR2 YNNKEL (reference sequence). V was clipped by 4 bases and J by 0 bases, with 12 bases between them. The CDR3 is 15 residues long. CDR3 residues: CASSRKGGANYGYTF. CDR3 coding DNA: TGTGCCAGCAGCCGTAAGGGGGGGGCTAACTATGGCTACACCTTC.

The chain carries TRBV7-9 and TRBJ1-6, with TRBD1 matching over 9 bases. Germline values: CDR1 SEHNR, CDR2 FQNEAQ (reference sequence). J gave up 9 bases and V 3 bases, and 0 bases lay outside the gene matches. The CDR3 is made up of 13 amino acids. CDR3 amino acids: CASSLTGGSPLHF. CDR3 DNA: TGTGCCAGCAGCTTGACAGGGGGTTCACCCCTCCACTTT.

This clonotype has a handful of counts. The genes are TRBV5-1 and TRBJ2-1, with 7 bases matching TRBD1. The V and J ends lost 5 bases and 5 bases, in that order; junction bases with no gene match: 4. The V gene's germline CDR1 is SGHRS and CDR2 YFSETQ. This CDR3 contains 13 residues. In nucleotides, the CDR3 is TGCGCCAGCAGATGGGGACAGAACAATGAGCAGTTCTTC. Its protein product is CASRWGQNNEQFF. The full variable domain, its missing parts supplied by reference TRBV5-1 and TRBJ2-1, is KAGVTQTPRYLIKTRGQQVTLSCSPISGHRSVSWYQQTPGQGLQFLFEYFSETQRNKGNFPGRFSGRQFSNSRSEMNVSTLELGDSALYLCASRWGQNNEQFFGPGTRLTVL.

A word on this clonotype: The junction shows a germline mismatch at one end, possibly a read error. The rearrangement links TRBV7-6 to TRBJ2-5; TRBD1 is a possible D gene (6 bases). Germline CDR1 reads SGHVS; CDR2 reads FNYEAQ. The CDR3 covers 14 residues. The CDR3 loop is CASSSGRGQEAQYF. CDR3 in DNA: TGTGCCAGCAGCTCCGGTCGGGGACAAGAGGCCCAGTACTTC.

The V and J genes are TRBV12-3 or TRBV12-4 and TRBJ2-1; D is perhaps TRBD2 (7 bases). There are 15 residues in the CDR3. Trimming took 2 bases from V and 7 from J, leaving 15 bases between them. CDR3 coding DNA: TGTGCCAGCAGTTTACGCGGGGGCCCCGAGAATGAGCAGTTCTTC. Protein: CASSLRGGPENEQFF.